This T cell receptor (beta chain) was profiled in a study of blood T cell repertoires in COVID-19. About the research overall: From the United States, Italy and Spain came samples of acute and convalescent COVID-19. The cDNA or gDNA used as material had been derived from T cells, B-cell-depleted T cells, or PBMCs.

This clone has only one observation. Original methodology: Nucleated cell counts were estimated from reference gene primer amplification. TCRdb's copy holds only in-frame clones and misses some; the assay was immunoSEQ multiplex PCR. The V and J calls and clone size come from that table; D and trimming were worked out from the DNA. Among some 68,000 clones listed, around 85% were seen once. CDR1 is MGHDK, CDR2 SYGVNS, per germline. The CDR3 has 13 residues. The germline V and J ends were trimmed by 4 bases and 3 bases, with 10 bases remaining between them. The gene calls are TRBV25-1 and TRBJ2-7; D not certain. The material sequenced was peripheral blood. The source is a man between 65 and 80 years old with acute or convalescent COVID-19. The CDR3 sequence: CASSAQVIYEQYF. The CDR3 DNA reads as TGTGCCAGCAGTGCCCAGGTTATCTACGAGCAGTACTTC.